These 25 T cell receptor beta chains came from one sample sequenced in a study of HIV-infected patients and healthy controls. The repertoire came from unfractionated whole blood and reflected all unsorted peripheral T cells. Alpha and beta constant-region primers primed reverse transcription of 500 to 550 ng RNA. Alpha and beta chain libraries were made separately by chain-specific third strand synthesis with multiplexing indices. TCRdb redid the calling of the 5' RACE reads with MiXCR, one entry per CDR3 protein. The data contain over 9,000 distinct CDR3 sequences, more than 7% of them singletons. This specimen consisted of blood, obtained before antiretroviral therapy. These receptors originate from an adult with HIV infection. The donor label of this sample is uncertain.

This clonotype came up many times. V and J are TRBV12-3 or TRBV12-4 and TRBJ1-5; maybe TRBD1 (6 bases). CDR3 length: 16 amino acids. V was shortened by 3 bases and J by 3 bases, with 15 bases between the two germline ends. The CDR3 loop reads CASSFGGARINQPQHF. The CDR3 DNA reads TGTGCCAGCAGTTTCGGGGGGGCCCGTATCAATCAGCCCCAGCATTTT.

In this sample, this clonotype turned up a few times. The rearrangement links TRBV12-3 or TRBV12-4 to TRBJ1-2; TRBD1 agrees at 7 bases. With V trimmed by 6 bases and J by 6 bases, 7 bases remained unmatched. CDR3 length: 13 residues. The CDR3 spells CASSIAQGDGYTF. CDR3 nucleotides: TGTGCCAGCAGCATCGCGCAGGGGGATGGCTACACCTTC.

This clonotype was detected ten times or more. The genes are TRBV6-5 and TRBJ1-5; maybe TRBD1 (5 bases). This CDR3 has 13 amino acids. CDR1 is MNHEY and CDR2 is SVGAGI in the germline V gene. V was trimmed by 5 bases and J by 7 bases, leaving 12 bases between them. The CDR3 loop reads CASSARALQPQHF. The CDR3 DNA sequence: TGTGCCAGCAGTGCCAGGGCATTGCAGCCCCAGCATTTT.

Ten or more counts support this clonotype. The CDR3 protein is CASSLTHSGANVLTF. Here the CDR3 DNA reads TGTGCCAGCAGCTTAACGCACTCTGGGGCCAACGTCCTGACTTTC. The chain uses TRBV7-3 and TRBJ2-6; D is ambiguous. CDR3 length equals 15 residues. Trimming left V 0 bases short and J 0 bases short, with 3 bases between. Per the germline V gene, CDR1 is SGHTA and CDR2 is FQGTGA.

This clonotype showed up many times. The V call is TRBV20-1, the J call TRBJ2-1, with TRBD2 matching 16 bases. The CDR3 contains 17 residues. Germline CDR1 and CDR2: DFQATT and SNEGSKA (reference sequence). The J segment lost 3 bases and the V segment lost 6 bases, leaving 8 bases of the junction unmatched. CDR3 nucleotides: TGCAGTGCAACGCCGGGACTAGCGGGGGGGATCTACAATGAGCAGTTCTTC. Protein sequence: CSATPGLAGGIYNEQFF.

This clonotype was counted at least ten times. V and J are TRBV7-2 and TRBJ2-5; 9 bases map to TRBD2. Germline V gene sequence: CDR1 SGHTA, CDR2 FQGNSA. The CDR3 covers 16 residues. V was pared by 1 base and J by 6 bases, with 9 bases of the junction left unmatched. The CDR3 DNA is TGTGCCAGCAGCTTAGAGGTTAGCGGGAGCAGAAAGACCCAGTACTTC. Translation gives CASSLEVSGSRKTQYF.

There are many counts of this clonotype. CDR3 region: CSAPNVGTSGGGDTQYF. Here the CDR3 DNA reads TGCAGTGCCCCCAATGTGGGGACTAGCGGGGGCGGGGATACGCAGTATTTT. The chain combines TRBV20-1 with TRBJ2-3, with 14 bases identical to TRBD2. This CDR3 has 17 residues. J gave up 6 bases and V 6 bases, and 14 bases lay outside the gene matches. Germline values: CDR1 DFQATT, CDR2 SNEGSKA (reference sequence).

This clonotype qualifies as medium-sized. This chain connects TRBV6-5 to TRBJ2-7, with 8 bases identical to TRBD1. The CDR3 is 15 residues long. Trimming at V came to 0 bases and at J to 6 bases, leaving 7 bases not matched to a gene. CDR1 is MNHEY, CDR2 SVGAGI, per germline. The CDR3 DNA reads as TGTGCCAGCAGTTACTCGACGACAGGGGTTCGCGAGCAGTACTTC. Translating it yields CASSYSTTGVREQYF.

This clonotype was detected ten times or more. This rearrangement joins TRBV6-2 or TRBV6-3 to TRBJ2-1, with 7 bases matching TRBD1. J gave up 9 bases and V 4 bases, and 9 bases lay outside the gene matches. Germline lookup yields CDR1 MNHEY and CDR2 SVGEGT. The CDR3 has 14 amino acids. Written as DNA, the CDR3 is TGTGCCAGCAGTTTCCGGACAGGCCCCGCTGAGCAGTTCTTC. Protein product: CASSFRTGPAEQFF.

This clonotype was detected ten times or more. The chain employs TRBV12-3 or TRBV12-4 and TRBJ1-1; 7 bases are a match to TRBD1. After removal of 6 bases from V and 0 bases from J, the junction contained 4 bases not matched to a gene. The CDR3 is made up of 14 amino acids. CDR3 DNA sequence: TGTGCCAGCAGCGGGGGACAGTTGAACACTGAAGCTTTCTTT. Protein product: CASSGGQLNTEAFF.

By proportion, this clonotype is medium-sized (0.01 to 0.1%). V gene TRBV9 combines with J gene TRBJ2-3; perhaps TRBD2 as D (6 bases). Between the trimmed V and J ends, which lost 0 bases and 0 bases, there was a span of 11 bases. Germline-derived CDR1 and CDR2 are SGDLS and YYNGEE. The CDR3 has 16 residues. The CDR3 DNA reads as TGTGCCAGCAGCGTAGCGAGCGGGTATAGCACAGATACGCAGTATTTT. Protein sequence: CASSVASGYSTDTQYF.

This clonotype was picked up many times. The rearrangement joins TRBV6-1 to TRBJ2-5; the D is unclear. Trimming left V 2 bases short and J 3 bases short, with 4 bases between. CDR3 size: 12 residues. Germline CDR1 and CDR2: MNHNS and SASEGT. The CDR3 loop is CASSELEETQYF. CDR3 nucleotide sequence: TGTGCCAGCAGTGAATTGGAAGAGACCCAGTACTTC.

This clonotype was detected many times. V is TRBV12-3 or TRBV12-4 and J is TRBJ2-5; D is possibly TRBD1 (6 bases). Trimming took off 6 bases at V and 1 base at J, with 18 bases between the two ends. CDR3 size: 16 residues. This CDR3 is CASSPIQGTFQETQYF. CDR3 coding DNA: TGTGCCAGCAGCCCAATACAGGGCACCTTCCAAGAGACCCAGTACTTC.

V usage is TRBV7-9 and J usage is TRBJ2-3; 11 bases map to TRBD2. V was clipped by 3 bases and J by 2 bases; unmatched bases: 10. Germline V gives CDR1 SEHNR, CDR2 FQNEAQ (reference sequence). The CDR3 spans 18 residues. CDR3 DNA sequence: TGTGCCAGCAGCTTGCACCCAAGACTAGCGGGGCCCACAGATACGCAGTATTTT. This encodes CASSLHPRLAGPTDTQYF.

This clonotype was observed a few times. The gene calls are TRBV5-1 and TRBJ1-5; D remains unclear. This CDR3 contains 14 residues. Trimming cost V 1 base and J 4 bases, with 9 bases left between them. Germline V gene data show CDR1 as SGHRS and CDR2 as YFSETQ. The CDR3 sequence is CASSLFPGNQPQHF. The CDR3 coding sequence is TGCGCCAGCAGCTTGTTTCCGGGTAATCAGCCCCAGCATTTT.

This clonotype appeared many times. The chain joins TRBV14 to TRBJ2-5; D is perhaps TRBD2 (7 bases). V lost 0 bases and J lost 5, with 13 bases in between. Germline V gene sequence: CDR1 SGHDN, CDR2 FVKESK. The CDR3 length is 15 residues. The CDR3 sequence is CASSQDGGGAETQYF. As DNA, the CDR3 is TGTGCCAGCAGCCAAGATGGCGGGGGCGCGGAGACCCAGTACTTC.

This clonotype occurred many times. The chain combines TRBV7-9 with TRBJ2-3; TRBD2 agrees at 7 bases. Germline-derived CDR1 and CDR2 are SEHNR and FQNEAQ (reference sequence). The CDR3 totals 17 residues. After removal of 5 bases from V and 2 bases from J, the junction contained 13 bases not matched to a gene. The DNA for the CDR3 is TGTGCCAGCAGCCGAACTAGCGAACGGGGGGTCACAGATACGCAGTATTTT. Encoded protein: CASSRTSERGVTDTQYF.

This clonotype was found many times. V gene TRBV6-6 combines with J gene TRBJ2-3, with D possibly TRBD1 on 5 matching bases. V shed 5 bases and J shed 0 bases, with 9 bases lying between them. Germline values: CDR1 MNHNY, CDR2 SVGAGI (reference sequence). This CDR3 spans 14 amino acids. The CDR3 sequence is CASSKGISTDTQYF. In nucleotides, the CDR3 is TGTGCCAGCAGTAAGGGGATAAGCACAGATACGCAGTATTTT.

Ten or more counts support this clonotype. The V call is TRBV2, the J call TRBJ2-3; 11 bases map to TRBD2. V trimming: 7 bases; J trimming: 4 bases; junction bases outside the gene matches: 4. The CDR3 runs 14 residues. Germline CDR1 reads SNHLY; CDR2 reads FYNNEI. The CDR3 nucleotides read TGTGCCAGCAATCCGGGACTAGCGGCAGATACGCAGTATTTT. Protein: CASNPGLAADTQYF.

The sample holds many counts of this clonotype. J is TRBJ2-7 and V is TRBV7-8; D perhaps matches TRBD2 (6 bases). Germline CDR1 reads SGHVS; CDR2 reads FQNEAQ. Trimming stripped 1 base from V and 5 bases from J, with 12 bases between. The CDR3 is 14 amino acids. CDR3 sequence: CASSLGGVSNEQYF. The CDR3 nucleotides are TGTGCCAGCAGCTTAGGGGGGGTGTCGAACGAGCAGTACTTC.

At least ten counts were recorded for this clonotype. The chain recombines TRBV12-3 or TRBV12-4 with TRBJ2-1; 14 bases map to TRBD2. The CDR3 is made up of 16 amino acids. Trimming cost V 6 bases and J 9 bases; bases outside gene matches: 10. CDR3 nucleotide sequence: TGTGCCAGCAGCCAACCGGGACTAGCGGGAGTGGTTGAGCAGTTCTTC. Its translation is CASSQPGLAGVVEQFF.

This clonotype has at least ten counts. V and J are TRBV5-1 and TRBJ2-3; the D gene is possibly TRBD1 (6 bases). Germline V gene lookup returns CDR1 SGHRS and CDR2 YFSETQ. The length of the CDR3 is 13 residues. The ends were cut back, 6 bases at V and 0 bases at J, with 8 bases in the middle. In DNA, the CDR3 is TGCGCCAGCAAAGGACAGAGCACAGATACGCAGTATTTT. Protein product: CASKGQSTDTQYF.

Many counts were recorded for this clonotype. The chain combines TRBV30 with TRBJ2-1, with D uncertain. CDR1 is GTSNPN, CDR2 SVGIG, per germline (reference sequence). The CDR3 totals 13 residues. Trimming stripped 2 bases from V and 0 bases from J, with 5 bases between. The CDR3 sequence is CAWSSYSYNEQFF. DNA of the CDR3: TGTGCCTGGAGTTCTTACTCCTACAATGAGCAGTTCTTC. The whole variable domain, filled in from reference TRBV30 and TRBJ2-1, reads SQTIHQWPATLVQPVGSPLSLECTVEGTSNPNLYWYRQAAGRGLQLLFYSVGIGQISSEVPQNLSASRPQDRQFILSSKKLLLSDSGFYLCAWSSYSYNEQFFGPGTRLTVL.

This clonotype was detected a few times. The chain uses TRBV4-1 and TRBJ1-2; no definite D call. The germline CDR1 and CDR2 sequences are MGHRA and YSYEKL. V was pared by 0 bases and J by 7 bases, with 15 bases between. This CDR3 comprises 15 residues. The CDR3 protein is CASSQDPKTVGGYTF. CDR3 sequence (DNA): TGCGCCAGCAGCCAAGACCCGAAAACCGTTGGTGGCTACACCTTC.

This clonotype has at least ten counts. The chain links TRBV5-1 to TRBJ2-5; 7 nucleotides align to TRBD2. The germline V gene has CDR1 SGHRS and CDR2 YFSETQ. The CDR3 covers 14 residues. V dropped 5 bases and J dropped 5; count of bases not matched to a gene: 9. CDR3 region: CASRPLGGLETQYF. CDR3 DNA: TGCGCCAGCAGGCCCCTCGGGGGGTTGGAGACCCAGTACTTC. Supplemented by reference TRBV5-1 and TRBJ2-5, the full variable domain reads KAGVTQTPRYLIKTRGQQVTLSCSPISGHRSVSWYQQTPGQGLQFLFEYFSETQRNKGNFPGRFSGRQFSNSRSEMNVSTLELGDSALYLCASRPLGGLETQYFGPGTRLLVL.